This record concerns one T cell receptor beta chain sequence. This specimen comes from a study of spatial heterogeneity in lung cancer. Study-wide background: Roughly two years after resection was the median timing of the follow-up PBMC samples, which were sequenced when available.

The sample's time point: blood at routine non-recurrence follow-up after resection. Whole RNA came from tumor, nontumor lung or frozen PBMC and was sequenced without being sorted. In TCRdb, the 5' RACE reads were re-called with MiXCR into one record per CDR3 protein. The data show some 36,000 distinct CDR3 sequences, 6.5% to 9.5% seen once. The input for sequencing was PBMCs, taken at follow-up. This receptor was obtained from a male donor with early-stage non-small cell lung cancer.

Here the CDR3 DNA reads TGTGCCAGCAGTGAACAGGGAACAGATACGCAGTATTTT. The encoded protein is CASSEQGTDTQYF. The gene calls are TRBV6-1 and TRBJ2-3; D might be TRBD1 (5 bases). Looked up from germline, CDR1 is MNHNS and CDR2 is SASEGT. The CDR3 spans 13 residues. Trimming pared 2 bases from V and 3 bases from J, leaving 6 bases between.